The entry below gives a single T cell receptor beta chain sequence along with its context. Relapses following autologous stem cell transplantation were seen in all patients, with brentuximab vedotin exposure varying. The study isolated CD8+ T cells from thawed PBMCs by magnetic negative selection. These data come from a study of PD-1 blockade in classical Hodgkin lymphoma. CDR3 length: 16 amino acids. Looked up from germline, CDR1 is SEHNR and CDR2 is FQNEAQ (reference sequence). J lost 5 bases, V lost 7 bases, and 11 bases had no gene match. Assay: immunoSEQ multiplex PCR; the TCRdb copy retains only in-frame clones and omits some. Of 25,000 to 30,000 clones listed, about 90% are singletons.

The sequence derives from a human donor with classical Hodgkin lymphoma. The sequencing here drew on CD8+ T cells from blood, taken at baseline. The V call is TRBV7-9, the J call TRBJ1-1, with 12 bases identical to TRBD1. The CDR3 coding sequence is TGTGCCAGCAATCCGGGACAGGGGGCGTCCAGGACTGAAGCTTTCTTT. This codes for CASNPGQGASRTEAFF.